The sample holds a few counts of the clone carrying this T cell receptor (beta chain). The antigen is not known. Investigators reverse transcribed all isolated RNA, so they sequenced expressed TCRB transcripts. The method was immunoSEQ multiplex PCR; TCRdb's version includes in-frame clones alone and lacks a portion of them. The sample carries more than 300,000 clones, around an eighth recorded once. This sample was included in a study of beta chain features in type 1 diabetes. Whole-study context: The study examined 107,917,701 sorted cells across all samples. Regarding the study as a whole: Cells with high TCR expression could be over-represented by cDNA sequencing.

Every donor had blood drawn once into heparin, approximately 0.11 L on average. The sample comprised naive CD4+ T cells from blood. The origin of this receptor is a man aged 18 to 30 in good health.

CDR3 loop: CASSHPQGNTGELFF. The CDR3 coding sequence is TGTGCCAGCAGCCACCCACAGGGCAACACCGGGGAGCTGTTTTTT. This chain joins TRBV4-2 and TRBJ2-2; D is perhaps TRBD1 (6 bases). Between the trimmed V and J ends, which lost 3 bases and 2 bases, there was a span of 10 bases. The CDR3 totals 15 residues. In germline, CDR1 is LGHNA, CDR2 YNFKEQ.